The 21 T cell receptor beta chains in this list originate from one sample, sequenced in a study of technical replicates of blood from a handful of donors. The repertoire was sequenced with immunoSEQ multiplex PCR; TCRdb's copy has only in-frame clones and lacks some. The sample holds 70,000 to 95,000 clones, about 97% seen once. Sequencing input: T cells isolated from PBMCs. Receptors were obtained from a human donor in good health.

The chain recombines TRBV19 with TRBJ1-1, with 9 bases that match TRBD1. The CDR3 has 14 amino acids. The V segment lost 7 bases and the J segment 3 bases; nucleotides outside the gene matches: 6. CDR1 LNHDA and CDR2 SQIVND come from the germline V gene (reference sequence). The CDR3 sequence is CASKLQGADTEAFF. The CDR3 DNA sequence: TGTGCCAGTAAACTACAGGGGGCCGACACTGAAGCTTTCTTT.

The chain couples TRBV2 to TRBJ2-5; TRBD2 agrees at 12 bases. The length of the CDR3 is 16 residues. Per germline, CDR1 SNHLY and CDR2 FYNNEI. Trimming removed 2 bases from V and 3 bases from J; junction bases left unmatched: 4. In nucleotides, the CDR3 is TGTGCCAGCAGTGAATTTCGACTAGCGGGGGAAGAGACCCAGTACTTC. Amino acids: CASSEFRLAGEETQYF.

V usage is TRBV6-5 and J usage is TRBJ1-3; D gene unclear. The CDR3 has 15 residues. Trimming left V 0 bases short and J 3 bases short, with 9 bases between. Germline assignment: CDR1 MNHEY and CDR2 SVGAGI. This chain's CDR3 is CASSYSHQYGNTIYF. The CDR3, as DNA: TGTGCCAGCAGTTACTCACACCAGTATGGAAACACCATATATTTT.

The chain joins TRBV10-2 to TRBJ2-5, with TRBD2 matching over 13 bases. CDR3 length: 14 residues. Per the germline V gene, CDR1 is WSHSY and CDR2 is SAAADI. With V trimmed by 6 bases and J by 3 bases, 1 base remained unmatched. The CDR3, as DNA: TGCGCCAGCAGGGGGACTAGCGGGGAAGAGACCCAGTACTTC. Its protein is CASRGTSGEETQYF.

The rearrangement joins TRBV7-9 to TRBJ2-7; 9 bases map to TRBD1. The CDR3 length is 14 residues. Per the germline V gene, CDR1 is SEHNR and CDR2 is FQNEAQ (reference sequence). V was clipped by 5 bases and J by 3 bases; unmatched bases: 5. The CDR3 spells CASSPGQGGYEQYF. The CDR3 coding sequence is TGTGCCAGCAGCCCGGGACAGGGAGGCTACGAGCAGTACTTC.

J is TRBJ2-5 and V is TRBV6-5; 9 nucleotides match TRBD1. Germline-derived CDR1 and CDR2 are MNHEY and SVGAGI. The CDR3 length is 15 residues. J was trimmed by 0 bases and V by 7 bases; bases with no gene match: 6. In nucleotides, the CDR3 is TGTGCCAGCACCCGCCGGGACAGGGACCAAGAGACCCAGTACTTC. Residues: CASTRRDRDQETQYF.

The rearrangement uses TRBV4-2 and TRBJ2-7; D possibly corresponds to TRBD1 (6 bases). Trimming cost V 0 bases and J 6 bases, with 12 bases left between them. The CDR3 totals 14 residues. The germline gives CDR1 LGHNA, CDR2 YNFKEQ. The CDR3 DNA sequence: TGTGCCAGCAGCCAAGAACAGGGTTACGGCGAGCAGTACTTC. Protein: CASSQEQGYGEQYF.

This chain connects TRBV19 to TRBJ2-7, with 8 bases matching TRBD1. Unmatched junction bases numbered 6, after V lost 5 bases and J lost 3 bases. CDR1 is LNHDA and CDR2 is SQIVND in the germline V gene (reference sequence). CDR3 length: 14 amino acids. CDR3 DNA sequence: TGTGCCAGTAGTGACACAGGGGGTTACTACGAGCAGTACTTC. As protein: CASSDTGGYYEQYF.

The chain carries TRBV27 and TRBJ1-1; a weak D match, TRBD1 (6 bases). The CDR3 has 13 residues. The V end lost 3 bases, the J end lost 4 bases, and 9 bases lay between the germline ends. Germline loops: CDR1 MNHEY, CDR2 SMNVEV (reference sequence). CDR3 in DNA: TGTGCCAGCAGTTTGGGGGGGCGCACTGAAGCTTTCTTT. Translating gives CASSLGGRTEAFF.

This clone was recorded once. The chain combines TRBV4-1 with TRBJ2-2; 9 nucleotides match TRBD1. This CDR3 has 16 residues. The germline V gene has CDR1 MGHRA and CDR2 YSYEKL. Trimming cost V 1 base and J 1 base; bases outside gene matches: 1. CDR3 residues: CASSQGQGGNTGELFF. The CDR3 DNA is TGCGCCAGCAGCCAAGGACAGGGGGGGAACACCGGGGAGCTGTTTTTT.

The chain joins TRBV7-9 to TRBJ2-3; D ambiguous. This CDR3 spans 12 amino acids. Trimming took 5 bases from V and 0 from J, leaving 3 bases between them. The germline gives CDR1 SEHNR, CDR2 FQNEAQ (reference sequence). In DNA form, the CDR3 reads TGTGCCAGCAGCCCTAGCACAGATACGCAGTATTTT. It translates to CASSPSTDTQYF.

This clone has just one count. The chain employs TRBV7-2 and TRBJ2-1; the D is unclear. This CDR3 is 12 amino acids long. Germline loops: CDR1 SGHTA, CDR2 FQGNSA. The V end lost 5 bases, the J end lost 7 bases, and 9 bases lay between the germline ends. The CDR3 loop is CASSPDENEQFF. The CDR3 DNA sequence: TGTGCCAGCAGCCCCGATGAGAATGAGCAGTTCTTC.

This rearrangement joins TRBV6-5 to TRBJ2-3; 8 positions match TRBD2. From germline, CDR1 is MNHEY and CDR2 SVGAGI. The CDR3 sequence is 16 residues long. V lost 4 bases, J lost 2 bases, and 8 bases stayed unmatched. This chain's CDR3 is CASSLLAGGTTDTQYF. The CDR3 DNA is TGTGCCAGCAGTTTGTTGGCGGGGGGCACCACAGATACGCAGTATTTT.

This clone was recorded only once. The chain links TRBV2 to TRBJ2-7; 10 bases are shared with TRBD1. J was trimmed by 3 bases and V by 3 bases; bases with no gene match: 8. The CDR3 is made up of 16 amino acids. Germline V gene lookup returns CDR1 SNHLY and CDR2 FYNNEI. As DNA, the CDR3 is TGTGCCAGCAGTGACCCCTCCCGGACAGGGGGCTACGAGCAGTACTTC. It yields the protein CASSDPSRTGGYEQYF. The full variable domain, in which reference TRBV2 and TRBJ2-7 provide the parts outside the CDR3, is EPEVTQTPSHQVTQMGQEVILRCVPISNHLYFYWYRQILGQKVEFLVSFYNNEISEKSEIFDDQFSVERPDGSNFTLKIRSTKLEDSAMYFCASSDPSRTGGYEQYFGPGTRLTVT.

The chain carries TRBV7-9 and TRBJ2-7; D may be TRBD1 (6 bases). The V gene's germline CDR1 is SEHNR and CDR2 FQNEAQ (reference sequence). There are 15 residues in the CDR3. V lost 0 bases, J lost 7 bases, and 16 bases lay in between. CDR3 sequence reads: CASSLARRTEGEQYF. CDR3 nucleotide sequence: TGTGCCAGCAGCTTAGCGCGGCGGACAGAAGGGGAGCAGTACTTC.

The chain has TRBV11-2 and TRBJ1-5, with D tentatively TRBD1 (5 bases). V dropped 5 bases and J dropped 5 bases, with 13 bases sitting between them. CDR1 SGHAT and CDR2 FQNNGV come from the germline V gene. The CDR3 spans 14 residues. Here the CDR3 reads CASSPGLTYQPQHF. Written as DNA, the CDR3 is TGTGCCAGCAGCCCGGGACTGACATATCAGCCCCAGCATTTT. The full variable domain, with the rest looked up from reference TRBV11-2 and TRBJ1-5, is EAGVAQSPRYKIIEKRQSVAFWCNPISGHATLYWYQQILGQGPKLLIQFQNNGVVDDSQLPKDRFSAERLKGVDSTLKIQPAKLEDSAVYLCASSPGLTYQPQHFGDGTRLSIL.

This clone has only a few counts. The rearrangement links TRBV6-6 to TRBJ2-3; D may be TRBD1 (6 bases). Germline V gives CDR1 MNHNY, CDR2 SVGAGI (reference sequence). This CDR3 region has 14 residues. Trimming took 8 bases from V and 3 from J, leaving 15 bases between them. For the CDR3, the DNA is TGTGCCAGCCTCCGGGACATGGGTACAGATACGCAGTATTTT. This translates into CASLRDMGTDTQYF.

About this clone itself: Germline and junction disagree at one end, which may indicate a read error. CDR3 DNA sequence: TGCGCCAGCGGACGGACTAGCGAGGGATACGAGCTGTACTTC. This sequence encodes CASGRTSEGYELYF. The V and J genes are TRBV4-1 and TRBJ2-7, with 9 bases identical to TRBD2. The CDR3 extends over 14 amino acids. Looked up from germline, CDR1 is MGHRA and CDR2 is YSYEKL.

This chain joins TRBV11-2 and TRBJ1-1; maybe TRBD1 (5 bases). The length of the CDR3 is 14 residues. Germline CDR1 SGHAT, CDR2 FQNNGV. Trimming took 5 bases from V and 3 from J, leaving 13 bases between them. CDR3 protein: CASSPWTGDTEAFF. Here the CDR3 DNA reads TGTGCCAGCAGCCCATGGACGGGGGACACTGAAGCTTTCTTT.

The chain uses TRBV7-6 and TRBJ2-4; 7 bases are shared with TRBD2. This CDR3 is built from 16 residues. The ends lost 1 base at V and 0 bases at J; junction bases unmatched: 3. The germline V gene has CDR1 SGHVS and CDR2 FNYEAQ. Written as DNA, the CDR3 is TGTGCCAGCAGCTTAGTTCCTAGCGGAGCCAAAAACATTCAGTACTTC. Protein: CASSLVPSGAKNIQYF.

The chain joins TRBV30 to TRBJ1-5, with 7 bases identical to TRBD1. The CDR3 runs 15 residues. Germline values: CDR1 GTSNPN, CDR2 SVGIG (reference sequence). The J segment lost 3 bases and the V segment lost 0 bases, leaving 5 bases of the junction unmatched. CDR3 protein: CAWSVQGSINQPQHF. The CDR3 DNA is TGTGCCTGGAGTGTACAGGGGAGTATCAATCAGCCCCAGCATTTT.